This T cell receptor beta chain came from a study of cytomegalovirus exposure and HLA in healthy donors. 13 Jbeta primers and 60 Vbeta primers were used for the PCR. Some clones are missing from TCRdb's copy, which holds only in-frame ones; the method was immunoSEQ multiplex PCR. The top ten clones hold approximately 3% of a sample with roughly 71,000 clones, 62% of them seen once. Trimming stripped 8 bases from V and 3 bases from J, with 13 bases between. This CDR3 is 13 amino acids long. The germline CDR1 and CDR2 sequences are SNHLY and FYNNEI. The genes are TRBV2 and TRBJ1-2; possible D gene TRBD1, 6 bases. The receptor's source is a man between 25 and 39 years old in good health and CMV-seronegative. Sequenced: PBMCs. CDR3: CASGERQDYGYTF. CDR3 bases: TGTGCCAGCGGAGAACGACAGGACTATGGCTACACCTTC.